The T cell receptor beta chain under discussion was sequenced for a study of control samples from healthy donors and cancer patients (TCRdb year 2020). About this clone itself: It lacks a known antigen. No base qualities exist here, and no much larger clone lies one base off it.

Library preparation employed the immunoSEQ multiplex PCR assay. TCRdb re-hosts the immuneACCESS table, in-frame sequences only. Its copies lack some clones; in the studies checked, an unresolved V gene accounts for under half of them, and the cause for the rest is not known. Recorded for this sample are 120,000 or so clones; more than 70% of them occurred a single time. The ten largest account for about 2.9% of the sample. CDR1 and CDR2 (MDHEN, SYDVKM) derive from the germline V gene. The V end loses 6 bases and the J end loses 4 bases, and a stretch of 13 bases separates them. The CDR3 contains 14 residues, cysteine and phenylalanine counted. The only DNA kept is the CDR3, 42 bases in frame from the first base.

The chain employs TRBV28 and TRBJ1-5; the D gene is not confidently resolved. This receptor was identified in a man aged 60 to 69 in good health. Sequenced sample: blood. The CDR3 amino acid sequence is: CASSSSISNQPQHF. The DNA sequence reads TGTGCCAGCAGCTCAAGTATCTCTAATCAGCCCCAGCATTTT.